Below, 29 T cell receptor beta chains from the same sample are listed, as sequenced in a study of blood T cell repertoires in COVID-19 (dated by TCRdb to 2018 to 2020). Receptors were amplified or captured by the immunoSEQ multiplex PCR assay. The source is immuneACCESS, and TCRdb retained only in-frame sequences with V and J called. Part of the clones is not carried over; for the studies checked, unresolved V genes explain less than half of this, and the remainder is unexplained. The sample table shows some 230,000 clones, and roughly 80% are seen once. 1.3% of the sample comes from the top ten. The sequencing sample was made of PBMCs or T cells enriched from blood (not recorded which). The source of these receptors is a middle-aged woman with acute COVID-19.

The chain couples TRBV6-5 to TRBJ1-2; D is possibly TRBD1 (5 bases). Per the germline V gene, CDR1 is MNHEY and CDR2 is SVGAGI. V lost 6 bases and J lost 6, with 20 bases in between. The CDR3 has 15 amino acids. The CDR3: CASSPNGFGGDGYTF. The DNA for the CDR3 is TGTGCCAGCAGCCCCAATGGGTTCGGAGGGGATGGCTACACCTTC.

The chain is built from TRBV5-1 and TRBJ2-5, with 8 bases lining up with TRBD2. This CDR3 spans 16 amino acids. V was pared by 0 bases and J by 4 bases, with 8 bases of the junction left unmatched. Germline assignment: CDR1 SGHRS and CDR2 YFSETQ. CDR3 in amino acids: CASSLVLAGGRETQYF. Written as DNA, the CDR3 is TGCGCCAGCAGCTTGGTGCTAGCGGGTGGTCGAGAGACCCAGTACTTC.

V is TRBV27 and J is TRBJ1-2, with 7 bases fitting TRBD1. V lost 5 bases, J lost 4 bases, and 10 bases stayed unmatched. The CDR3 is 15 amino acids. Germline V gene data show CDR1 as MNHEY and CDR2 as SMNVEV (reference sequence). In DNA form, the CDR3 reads TGTGCCAGCAGTCCCCCTGGACAGGACCTCTATGGCTACACCTTC. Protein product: CASSPPGQDLYGYTF.

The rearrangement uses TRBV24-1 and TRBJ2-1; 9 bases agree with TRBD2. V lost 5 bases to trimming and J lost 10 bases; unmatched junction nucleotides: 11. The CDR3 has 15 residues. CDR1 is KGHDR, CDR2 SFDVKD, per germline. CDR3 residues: CATSGGGGAWWEQFF. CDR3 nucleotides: TGTGCCACCAGTGGGGGCGGGGGGGCTTGGTGGGAGCAGTTCTTC.

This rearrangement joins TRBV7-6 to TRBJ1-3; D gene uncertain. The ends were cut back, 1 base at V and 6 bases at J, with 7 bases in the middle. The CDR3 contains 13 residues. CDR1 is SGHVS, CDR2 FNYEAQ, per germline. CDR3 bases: TGTGCCAGCAGCTTAGGTACAGAAAACACCATATATTTT. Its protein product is CASSLGTENTIYF.

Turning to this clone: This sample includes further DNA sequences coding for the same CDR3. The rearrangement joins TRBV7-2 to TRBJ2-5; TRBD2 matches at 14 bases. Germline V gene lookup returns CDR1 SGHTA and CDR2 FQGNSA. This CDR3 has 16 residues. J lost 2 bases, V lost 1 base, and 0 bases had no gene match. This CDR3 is CASSLGTSGGQETQYF. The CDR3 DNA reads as TGTGCCAGCAGCTTAGGGACTAGCGGGGGGCAAGAGACCCAGTACTTC.

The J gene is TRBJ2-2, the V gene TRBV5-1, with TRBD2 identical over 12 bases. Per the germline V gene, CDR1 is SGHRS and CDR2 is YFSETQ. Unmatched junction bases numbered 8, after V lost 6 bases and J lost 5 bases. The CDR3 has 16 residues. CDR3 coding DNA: TGCGCCAGCACCAAAATGACTAGCGGGAGAACCGGGGAGCTGTTTTTT. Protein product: CASTKMTSGRTGELFF.

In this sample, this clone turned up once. CDR3 DNA sequence: TGCAGCGTTGAGGGACAGGTCAATGGCTACACCTTC. Its translation is CSVEGQVNGYTF. The chain employs TRBV29-1 and TRBJ1-2; the match to TRBD1 covers 8 bases. V lost 3 bases and J lost 6; bases outside the gene matches: 3. Looked up from germline, CDR1 is SQVTM and CDR2 is ANQGSEA. This CDR3 is built from 12 residues.

The CDR3 DNA reads as TGTGCCACCAGTGATGCTAGCGGGGGGGTATGGGAGCAGTTCTTC. It yields the protein CATSDASGGVWEQFF. The chain combines TRBV24-1 with TRBJ2-1, with 12 bases identical to TRBD2. The germline gives CDR1 KGHDR, CDR2 SFDVKD. The V gene end was trimmed by 3 bases and the J gene end by 10 bases; junction bases not matched to a gene: 6. This CDR3 has 15 amino acids.

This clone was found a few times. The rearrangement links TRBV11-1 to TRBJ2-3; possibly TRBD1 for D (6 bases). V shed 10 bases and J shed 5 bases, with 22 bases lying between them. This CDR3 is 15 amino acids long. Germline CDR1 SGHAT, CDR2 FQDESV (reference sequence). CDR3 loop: CATTLGALGEDTQYF. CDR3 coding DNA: TGTGCCACCACGTTGGGGGCCCTCGGGGAAGATACGCAGTATTTT.

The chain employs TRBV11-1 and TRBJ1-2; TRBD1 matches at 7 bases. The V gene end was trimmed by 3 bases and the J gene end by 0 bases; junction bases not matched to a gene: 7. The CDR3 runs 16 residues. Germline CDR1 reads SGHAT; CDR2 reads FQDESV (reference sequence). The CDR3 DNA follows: TGTGCCAGCAGCTTCGGGACAGTTCGGTCTAACTATGGCTACACCTTC. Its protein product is CASSFGTVRSNYGYTF.

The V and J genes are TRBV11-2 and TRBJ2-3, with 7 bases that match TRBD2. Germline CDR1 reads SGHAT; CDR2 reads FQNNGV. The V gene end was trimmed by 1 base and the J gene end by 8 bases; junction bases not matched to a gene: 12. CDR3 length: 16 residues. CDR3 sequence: CASSLVWGTTVGTQYF. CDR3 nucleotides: TGTGCCAGCAGCTTAGTCTGGGGGACTACTGTTGGTACGCAGTATTTT.

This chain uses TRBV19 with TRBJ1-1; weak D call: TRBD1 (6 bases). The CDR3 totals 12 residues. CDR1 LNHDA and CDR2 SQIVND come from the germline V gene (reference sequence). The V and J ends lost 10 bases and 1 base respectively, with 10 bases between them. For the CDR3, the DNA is TGTGCCACCGTGACAGGGAACACTGAAGCTTTCTTT. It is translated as CATVTGNTEAFF. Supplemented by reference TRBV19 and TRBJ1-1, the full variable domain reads DGGITQSPKYLFRKEGQNVTLSCEQNLNHDAMYWYRQDPGQGLRLIYYSQIVNDFQKGDIAEGYSVSREKKESFPLTVTSAQKNPTAFYLCATVTGNTEAFFGQGTRLTVV.

CDR3 bases: TGTGCCAGCAGCCCCAGGGCGGGAGACGGGGGCTATGGCTACACCTTC. It is translated as CASSPRAGDGGYGYTF. V and J are TRBV7-2 and TRBJ1-2, with D perhaps matching TRBD1 (5 bases). The CDR3 consists of 16 residues. The germline CDR1 and CDR2 sequences are SGHTA and FQGNSA. V gave up 5 bases and J gave up 4 bases, with 20 bases separating them.

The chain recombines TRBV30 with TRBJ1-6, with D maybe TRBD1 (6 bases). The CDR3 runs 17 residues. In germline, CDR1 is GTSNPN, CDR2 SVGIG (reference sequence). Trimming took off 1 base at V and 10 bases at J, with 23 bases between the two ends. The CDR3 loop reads CAWSAPRQGRGGSPLHF. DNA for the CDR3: TGTGCCTGGAGTGCCCCCAGGCAGGGGAGAGGAGGATCACCCCTCCACTTT.

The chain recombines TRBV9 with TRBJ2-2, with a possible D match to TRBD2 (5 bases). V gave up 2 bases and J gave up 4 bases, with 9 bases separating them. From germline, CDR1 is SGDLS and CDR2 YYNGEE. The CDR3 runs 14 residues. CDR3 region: CASSVRAVTGELFF. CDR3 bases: TGTGCCAGCAGCGTGCGAGCGGTCACCGGGGAGCTGTTTTTT. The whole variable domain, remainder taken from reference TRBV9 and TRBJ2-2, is DSGVTQTPKHLITATGQRVTLRCSPRSGDLSVYWYQQSLDQGLQFLIQYYNGEERAKGNILERFSAQQFPDLHSELNLSSLELGDSALYFCASSVRAVTGELFFGEGSRLTVL.

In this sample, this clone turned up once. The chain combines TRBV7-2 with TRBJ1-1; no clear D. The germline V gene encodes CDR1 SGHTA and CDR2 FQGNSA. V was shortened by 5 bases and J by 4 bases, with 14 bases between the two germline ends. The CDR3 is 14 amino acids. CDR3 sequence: CASSPSGSGTEAFF. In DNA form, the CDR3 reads TGTGCCAGCAGCCCATCCGGGTCCGGCACTGAAGCTTTCTTT.

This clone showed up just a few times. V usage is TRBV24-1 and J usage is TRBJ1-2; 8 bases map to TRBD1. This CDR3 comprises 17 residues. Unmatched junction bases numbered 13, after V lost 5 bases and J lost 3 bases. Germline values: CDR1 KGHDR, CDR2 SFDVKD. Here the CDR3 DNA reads TGTGCCACCAGTGCCTCCGGACAGGGTCGGAATGACTATGGCTACACCTTC. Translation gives CATSASGQGRNDYGYTF.

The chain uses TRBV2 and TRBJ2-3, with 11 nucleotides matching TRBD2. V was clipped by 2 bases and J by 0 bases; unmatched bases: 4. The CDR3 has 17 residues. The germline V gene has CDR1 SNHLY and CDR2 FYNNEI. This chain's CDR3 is CASSERTSGLSTDTQYF. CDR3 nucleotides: TGTGCCAGCAGTGAACGGACTAGCGGGTTAAGCACAGATACGCAGTATTTT.

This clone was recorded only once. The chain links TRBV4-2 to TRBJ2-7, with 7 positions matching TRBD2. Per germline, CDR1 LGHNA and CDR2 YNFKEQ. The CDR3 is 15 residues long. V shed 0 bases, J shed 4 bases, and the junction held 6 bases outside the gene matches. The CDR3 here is CASSQDVAGEYEQYF. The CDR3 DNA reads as TGTGCCAGCAGCCAAGATGTGGCGGGGGAATACGAGCAGTACTTC.

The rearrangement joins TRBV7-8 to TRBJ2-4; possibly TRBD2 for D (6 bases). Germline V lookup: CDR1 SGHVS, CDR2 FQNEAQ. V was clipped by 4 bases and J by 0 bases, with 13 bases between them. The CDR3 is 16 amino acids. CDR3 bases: TGTGCCAGCAGCTCAAATCCGGGACTAGCCAAAAACATTCAGTACTTC. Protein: CASSSNPGLAKNIQYF.

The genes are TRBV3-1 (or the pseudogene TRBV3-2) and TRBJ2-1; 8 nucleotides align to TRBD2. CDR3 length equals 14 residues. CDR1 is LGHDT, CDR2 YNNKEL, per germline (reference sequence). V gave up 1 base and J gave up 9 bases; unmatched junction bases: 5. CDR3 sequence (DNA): TGTGCCAGCAGCCAAGGGGCGGGAGGAGGTGAGCAGTTCTTC. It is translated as CASSQGAGGGEQFF.

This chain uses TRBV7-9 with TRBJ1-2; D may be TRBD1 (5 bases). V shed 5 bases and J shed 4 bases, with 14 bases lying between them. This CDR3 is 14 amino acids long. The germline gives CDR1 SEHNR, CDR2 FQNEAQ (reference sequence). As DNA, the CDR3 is TGTGCCAGCAGCGACCGGGACTCCCCCTATGGCTACACCTTC. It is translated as CASSDRDSPYGYTF.

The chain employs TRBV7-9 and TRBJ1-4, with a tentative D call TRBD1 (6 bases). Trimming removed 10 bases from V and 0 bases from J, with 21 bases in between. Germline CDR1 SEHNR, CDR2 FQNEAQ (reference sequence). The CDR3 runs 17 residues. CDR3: CATSNLDRTATNEKLFF. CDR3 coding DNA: TGTGCCACATCTAATCTAGACAGGACCGCAACTAATGAAAAACTGTTTTTT.

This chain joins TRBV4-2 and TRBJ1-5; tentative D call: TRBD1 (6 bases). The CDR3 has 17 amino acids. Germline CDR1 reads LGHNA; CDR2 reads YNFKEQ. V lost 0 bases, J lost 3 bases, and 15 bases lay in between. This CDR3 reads CASSQEASQGINQPQHF. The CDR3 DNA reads TGTGCCAGCAGCCAAGAGGCCTCACAGGGAATCAATCAGCCCCAGCATTTT.

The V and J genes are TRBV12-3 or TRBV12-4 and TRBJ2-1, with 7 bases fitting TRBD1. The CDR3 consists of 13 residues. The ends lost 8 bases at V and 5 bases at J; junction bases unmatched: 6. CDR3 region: CASRRDRHNEQFF. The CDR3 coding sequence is TGTGCCAGCCGACGGGACAGACACAATGAGCAGTTCTTC.

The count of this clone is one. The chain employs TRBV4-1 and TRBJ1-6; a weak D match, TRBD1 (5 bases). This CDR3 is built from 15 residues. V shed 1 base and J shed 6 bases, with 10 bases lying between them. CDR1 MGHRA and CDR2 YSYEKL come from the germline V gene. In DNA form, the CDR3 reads TGCGCCAGCAGCCAAGTGGGCAGGGCTAATTCACCCCTCCACTTT. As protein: CASSQVGRANSPLHF.

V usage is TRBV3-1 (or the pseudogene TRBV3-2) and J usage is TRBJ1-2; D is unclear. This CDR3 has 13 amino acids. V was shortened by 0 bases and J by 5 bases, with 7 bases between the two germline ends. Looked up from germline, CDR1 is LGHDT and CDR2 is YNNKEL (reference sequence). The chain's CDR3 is CASSQDRRYGYTF. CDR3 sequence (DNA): TGTGCCAGCAGCCAAGATAGAAGATATGGCTACACCTTC.

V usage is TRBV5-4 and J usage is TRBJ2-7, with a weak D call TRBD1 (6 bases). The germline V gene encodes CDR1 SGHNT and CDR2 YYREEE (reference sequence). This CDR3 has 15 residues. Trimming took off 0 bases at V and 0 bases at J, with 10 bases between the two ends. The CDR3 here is CASSLEGHSSYEQYF. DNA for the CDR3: TGTGCCAGCAGCTTGGAGGGACATTCCTCCTACGAGCAGTACTTC.